This T cell receptor beta chain stems from a study of OX40 agonist ivuxolimab in advanced cancers. Overall study: Three patients responded partially, comprising one with hepatocellular carcinoma and two with cutaneous melanoma.

Assay used: immunoSEQ multiplex PCR; TCRdb lists only in-frame clones, some missing. Found here are approximately 110,000 clones, approximately 90% of them singletons; the top ten hold under 0.95%. The germline V gene has CDR1 MNHEY and CDR2 SVGAGI. The ends were cut back, 1 base at V and 3 bases at J, with 6 bases in the middle. There are 13 residues in the CDR3. The sample was CD4+ or CD8+ T cells sorted from blood, taken in a trial of the OX40 agonist ivuxolimab. The clonotype comes from an adult with an advanced solid tumor such as melanoma, head and neck, liver or kidney cancer. The chain couples TRBV6-5 to TRBJ1-1; no clear D gene. DNA of the CDR3: TGTGCCAGCAGTTACTGGCGGGACACTGAAGCTTTCTTT. Translating it yields CASSYWRDTEAFF.